This TCR beta chain was obtained from a study of control samples from healthy donors and cancer patients. Profiled with immunoSEQ multiplex PCR; TCRdb holds only in-frame clones, not every one. The table lists around 110,000 clones, more than 80% of them singletons. Germline V CDR1 and CDR2: GTSNPN, SVGIG (reference sequence). This CDR3 has 13 residues. V was clipped by 2 bases and J by 8 bases, with 12 bases between them. The chain carries TRBV30 and TRBJ2-2; maybe TRBD1 (5 bases). The specimen was PBMCs. The TCR comes from a woman in her forties or fifties with colorectal cancer. CDR3 sequence reads: CAWSSGISGELFF. As DNA, the CDR3 is TGTGCCTGGAGTTCAGGGATCTCGGGGGAGCTGTTTTTT. Looking up the rest from reference TRBV30 and TRBJ2-2 gives the full variable domain: SQTIHQWPATLVQPVGSPLSLECTVEGTSNPNLYWYRQAAGRGLQLLFYSVGIGQISSEVPQNLSASRPQDRQFILSSKKLLLSDSGFYLCAWSSGISGELFFGEGSRLTVL.